This T cell receptor (beta chain) appears in the sequencing data of a study of blood T cell repertoires in COVID-19. On the study more broadly: Acute-phase and convalescent COVID-19 samples originated in the United States, Italy and Spain. PBMCs, B-cell-depleted T cells, or T cells were the source of the cDNA or gDNA that made up the material.

V lost 6 bases, J lost 0 bases, and 11 bases lay in between. This CDR3 has 14 residues. Per the original methods: Estimated nucleated cell counts came from reference gene primer amplification. TCRdb keeps only in-frame clones here, not all; method: immunoSEQ multiplex PCR. V, J and clone size derive from that table, while D and trimming were established from the DNA sequence. This table has 120,000 or so clones, about 83% appearing once. This sequence originates from an elderly man with active or convalescent COVID-19. The chain uses TRBV23-1 and TRBJ2-5, with D uncertain. TRBV23-1 carries the ORF label, with uncertain function. The specimen sequenced was peripheral blood. The DNA for the CDR3 is TGCGCCAGCAGACACACAGAGAACCAAGAGACCCAGTACTTC. It codes for CASRHTENQETQYF.